One and the same sample provided the 14 T cell receptor beta chains below, sequenced in a study of cytomegalovirus exposure and HLA in healthy donors. The PCR had 60 Vbeta and 13 Jbeta primers. Only in-frame clones appear in the TCRdb table, and some are missing; sequencing was by immunoSEQ multiplex PCR. Its table records about 160,000 clones. Sequenced material: PBMCs. The receptors come from a woman in her sixties in good health and CMV-seronegative.

The chain carries TRBV6-1 and TRBJ1-4, with TRBD1 as a possible D gene (5 bases). Trimming pared 8 bases from V and 2 bases from J, leaving 9 bases between. CDR3 length: 13 amino acids. Germline-derived CDR1 and CDR2 are MNHNS and SASEGT. CDR3 nucleotides: TGTGCCAGCCGAAGACAGACTAATGAAAAACTGTTTTTT. This translates into CASRRQTNEKLFF.

A remark on this clone: The same CDR3 arises from other DNA sequences in this sample as well. The V gene is TRBV9, the J gene TRBJ2-1; a weak D match, TRBD2 (6 bases). CDR1 SGDLS and CDR2 YYNGEE come from the germline V gene. Between the trimmed V and J ends, which lost 0 bases and 7 bases, there was a span of 11 bases. The CDR3 consists of 14 residues. The CDR3 region is CASSVVTSSNEQFF. The CDR3 DNA reads TGTGCCAGCAGCGTAGTAACTAGCAGTAATGAGCAGTTCTTC.

The chain is built from TRBV29-1 and TRBJ1-5; unclear D gene. In germline, CDR1 is SQVTM, CDR2 ANQGSEA. The CDR3 spans 15 residues. V lost 5 bases to trimming and J lost 2 bases, with 16 bases between them. CDR3 residues: CSVILGGYGNQPQHF. The DNA of the CDR3 is TGCAGCGTTATCCTGGGAGGTTATGGCAATCAGCCCCAGCATTTT.

V is TRBV29-1 and J is TRBJ1-1; D not resolved. The CDR3 runs 11 residues. The germline V gene has CDR1 SQVTM and CDR2 ANQGSEA. Deletions cut 6 bases from V and 4 bases from J, with 9 bases between. The CDR3 loop is CSVVHLTEAFF. As DNA, the CDR3 is TGCAGCGTCGTACACCTCACTGAAGCTTTCTTT.

CDR3 sequence (DNA): TGTGCCAGCAGCCCGAGTGGACTAGGGGAATACGAGCAGTACTTC. Encoded protein: CASSPSGLGEYEQYF. V gene TRBV4-2 combines with J gene TRBJ2-7; 7 positions match TRBD2. After removal of 4 bases from V and 4 bases from J, the junction contained 10 bases not matched to a gene. CDR1 LGHNA and CDR2 YNFKEQ come from the germline V gene. This CDR3 is built from 15 residues.

The chain carries TRBV29-1 and TRBJ2-7, with TRBD2 matching over 8 bases. The J segment lost 5 bases and the V segment lost 4 bases, leaving 13 bases of the junction unmatched. Germline V gene data show CDR1 as SQVTM and CDR2 as ANQGSEA. This CDR3 is built from 15 residues. The CDR3 sequence is CSVAPSIGRADEQYF. The CDR3 DNA is TGCAGCGTTGCCCCATCTATCGGGAGGGCCGACGAGCAGTACTTC.

The chain has TRBV2 and TRBJ2-5; weak D call: TRBD1 (6 bases). The DNA end favors TRBJ2-7, so the J call may be wrong. Germline V gene sequence: CDR1 SNHLY, CDR2 FYNNEI. The CDR3 has 14 residues. CDR3 nucleotide sequence: TGTGCCAGCGGGGCGGATTGGGGGCCCTACGAGCAGTACTTC. Its translation is CASGADWGPYEQYF.

The rearrangement joins TRBV5-1 to TRBJ2-2, with 7 bases aligning to TRBD2. The CDR3 is made up of 17 amino acids. Germline loops: CDR1 SGHRS, CDR2 YFSETQ. Germline trimming cut 0 bases from V and 6 bases from J; bases unmatched to any gene: 11. CDR3 DNA: TGCGCCAGCAGCTTGGCATCGAGGACTAGGGAGTCCGGGGAGCTGTTTTTT. This gives the protein CASSLASRTRESGELFF.

The J gene is TRBJ2-3, the V gene TRBV7-3, with D perhaps TRBD1 (5 bases). The CDR3 has 13 amino acids. V dropped 10 bases and J dropped 2 bases, with 13 bases sitting between them. The germline V gene has CDR1 SGHTA and CDR2 FQGTGA. The DNA of the CDR3 is TGTGCCACCCGGCGACAGATCACAGATACGCAGTATTTT. Protein: CATRRQITDTQYF.

The chain joins TRBV2 to TRBJ1-4; TRBD1 matches at 7 bases. Germline CDR1 SNHLY, CDR2 FYNNEI. The CDR3 runs 15 residues. Trimming cost V 4 bases and J 5 bases; bases outside gene matches: 7. CDR3 in amino acids: CASSGQGRGNEKLFF. CDR3 DNA: TGTGCCAGCAGTGGACAGGGCCGGGGAAATGAAAAACTGTTTTTT.

This chain joins TRBV15 and TRBJ2-1; 9 nucleotides align to TRBD1. Trimming cost V 5 bases and J 10 bases; bases outside gene matches: 15. Germline V gene data show CDR1 as LNHNV and CDR2 as YYDKDF (reference sequence). The CDR3 is 16 residues long. CDR3 DNA: TGTGCCACCAGCCAACGGGACAGGGTGATTTTCCGGGAGCAGTTCTTC. It is translated as CATSQRDRVIFREQFF. The full variable domain, completed using reference TRBV15 and TRBJ2-1, is DAMVIQNPRYQVTQFGKPVTLSCSQTLNHNVMYWYQQKSSQAPKLLFHYYDKDFNNEADTPDNFQSRRPNTSFCFLDIRSPGLGDTAMYLCATSQRDRVIFREQFFGPGTRLTVL.

V and J are TRBV7-3 and TRBJ2-3; 7 bases are shared with TRBD1. The V gene end was trimmed by 5 bases and the J gene end by 2 bases; junction bases not matched to a gene: 4. CDR1 is SGHTA and CDR2 is FQGTGA in the germline V gene. CDR3 length equals 14 residues. In DNA form, the CDR3 reads TGTGCCAGCAGCCTCGACAGGGCCACAGATACGCAGTATTTT. It is translated as CASSLDRATDTQYF.

The chain links TRBV14 to TRBJ2-1; D unclear. Trimming took 5 bases from V and 8 from J, leaving 16 bases between them. Germline V gene sequence: CDR1 SGHDN, CDR2 FVKESK. This CDR3 has 14 amino acids. The DNA for the CDR3 is TGTGCCAGCAGCTTAAACCTGGCCTTGCATGAGCAGTTCTTC. Residues: CASSLNLALHEQFF.

The chain combines TRBV6-5 with TRBJ2-1; a weak D match, TRBD1 (6 bases). V was trimmed by 2 bases and J by 0 bases, leaving 8 bases between them. The CDR3 is 15 residues long. Germline assignment: CDR1 MNHEY and CDR2 SVGAGI. The DNA of the CDR3 is TGTGCCAGCAGTTACGACAGGTACTCCTACAATGAGCAGTTCTTC. Its translation: CASSYDRYSYNEQFF.